Below, 2 T cell receptor beta chains from the same sample are listed, as sequenced in a study of long-term antiretroviral therapy in people with HIV. immunoSEQ v3.0 was run at survey level. Measured with immunoSEQ multiplex PCR; TCRdb has only the in-frame clones, and not every one. The sample lists around 21,000 clones, roughly 80% seen once, with 5.6% in the top ten. This material consisted of unsorted PBMCs, taken 0.2 years after starting antiretroviral therapy. The receptors come from a woman aged 25 to 39 with HIV.

In this sample, this clone turned up a few times. The chain has TRBV4-1 and TRBJ1-6; D ambiguous. Trimming cost V 0 bases and J 7 bases, with 10 bases left between them. This CDR3 has 15 residues. Germline V gives CDR1 MGHRA, CDR2 YSYEKL. CDR3 sequence reads: CASSQDFAGNSPLHF. As DNA, the CDR3 is TGCGCCAGCAGCCAAGACTTCGCTGGGAATTCACCCCTCCACTTT.

The J gene is TRBJ2-6, the V gene TRBV10-2; D uncertain. The CDR3 loop spans 14 amino acids. Trimming removed 2 bases from V and 3 bases from J, with 5 bases in between. Looked up from germline, CDR1 is WSHSY and CDR2 is SAAADI. CDR3 sequence (DNA): TGCGCCAGCAGTGAGGGGTATGGGGCCAACGTCCTGACTTTC. This encodes CASSEGYGANVLTF.